The entry below describes one T cell receptor beta chain. The antigen is unknown. Though nominally healthy at sampling, donors likely had unrecorded immune exposures. This entry is derived from a study of cytomegalovirus exposure and HLA in healthy donors. Findings and limits, study-wide: In an earlier analysis, in 620 or so donors, most V segments appeared productive either ~87% or ~30% of the time. Specificity of three CMV-associated chains for CMV antigens was verified in vitro.

This PCR relied on a set of 60 Vbeta primers and 13 Jbeta primers. Sequencing was performed with immunoSEQ multiplex PCR; in TCRdb, only in-frame clones are kept and a portion is missing. Of 150,000 to 200,000 clones in the sample, 65% to 85% were seen once. The junction had 10 bases not matched to a gene; V was cut back by 5 bases and J by 4 bases. Per the germline V gene, CDR1 is SGHNT and CDR2 is YYREEE (reference sequence). This CDR3 comprises 15 residues. This receptor was taken from a woman younger than 45 in good health and CMV-seropositive. Sequencing was performed on PBMCs. The chain combines TRBV5-4 with TRBJ1-1; 8 nucleotides match TRBD1. The CDR3 here is CASSVGQGQRTEAFF. The CDR3 DNA reads as TGTGCCAGCAGTGTTGGACAGGGACAACGCACTGAAGCTTTCTTT.